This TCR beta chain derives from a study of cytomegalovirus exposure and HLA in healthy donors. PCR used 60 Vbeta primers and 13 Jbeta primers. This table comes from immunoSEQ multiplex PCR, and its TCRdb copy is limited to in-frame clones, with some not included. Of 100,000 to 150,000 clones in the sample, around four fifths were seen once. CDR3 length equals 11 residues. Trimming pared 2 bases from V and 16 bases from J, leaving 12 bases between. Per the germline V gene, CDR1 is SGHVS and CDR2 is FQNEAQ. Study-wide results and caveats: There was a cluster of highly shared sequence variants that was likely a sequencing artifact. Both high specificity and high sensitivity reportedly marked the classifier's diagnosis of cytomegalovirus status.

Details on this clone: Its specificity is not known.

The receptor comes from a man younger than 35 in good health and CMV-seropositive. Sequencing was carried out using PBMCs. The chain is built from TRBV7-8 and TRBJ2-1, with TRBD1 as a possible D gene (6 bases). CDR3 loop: CASSLLGAPFF. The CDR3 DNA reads TGTGCCAGCAGCTTATTGGGGGCTCCTTTCTTC.